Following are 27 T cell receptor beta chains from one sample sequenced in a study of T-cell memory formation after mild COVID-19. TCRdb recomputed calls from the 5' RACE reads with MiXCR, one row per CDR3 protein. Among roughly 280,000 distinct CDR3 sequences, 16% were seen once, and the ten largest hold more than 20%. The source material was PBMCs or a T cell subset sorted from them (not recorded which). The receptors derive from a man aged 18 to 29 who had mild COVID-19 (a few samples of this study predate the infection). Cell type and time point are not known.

CDR3 nucleotide sequence: TGTGCCAGCAGTTTATATCCGCAGGCCAACAATGAGCAGTTCTTC. It yields the protein CASSLYPQANNEQFF. J is TRBJ2-1 and V is TRBV28; D gene uncertain. CDR3 length equals 15 residues. The V and J ends lost 1 base and 5 bases respectively, with 12 bases between them. Germline V CDR1 and CDR2: MDHEN, SYDVKM.

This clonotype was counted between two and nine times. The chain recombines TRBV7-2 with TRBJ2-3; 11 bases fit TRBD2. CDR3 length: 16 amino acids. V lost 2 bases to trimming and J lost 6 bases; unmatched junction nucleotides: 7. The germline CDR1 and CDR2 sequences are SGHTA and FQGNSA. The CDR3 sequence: CASSLSLAGGGDTQYF. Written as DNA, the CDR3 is TGTGCCAGCAGCTTATCCCTAGCGGGGGGAGGGGATACGCAGTATTTT.

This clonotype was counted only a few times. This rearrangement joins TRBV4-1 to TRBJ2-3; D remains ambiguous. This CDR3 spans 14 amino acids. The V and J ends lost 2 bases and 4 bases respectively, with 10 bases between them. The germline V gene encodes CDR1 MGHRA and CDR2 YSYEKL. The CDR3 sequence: CASSQPRYADTQYF. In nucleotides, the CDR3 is TGCGCCAGCAGCCAACCCCGGTACGCAGATACGCAGTATTTT.

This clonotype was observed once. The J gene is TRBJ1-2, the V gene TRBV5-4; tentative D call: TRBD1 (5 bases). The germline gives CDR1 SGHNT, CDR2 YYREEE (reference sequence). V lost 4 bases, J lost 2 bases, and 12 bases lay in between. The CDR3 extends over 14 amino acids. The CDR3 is CASSPVGDNYGYTF. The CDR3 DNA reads TGTGCCAGCAGCCCGGTAGGGGACAACTATGGCTACACCTTC.

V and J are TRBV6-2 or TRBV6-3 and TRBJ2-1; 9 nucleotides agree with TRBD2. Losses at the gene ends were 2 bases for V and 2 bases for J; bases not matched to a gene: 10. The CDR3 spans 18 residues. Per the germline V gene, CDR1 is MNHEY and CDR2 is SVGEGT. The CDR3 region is CASSYAPLAGPPYNEQFF. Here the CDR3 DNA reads TGTGCCAGCAGTTACGCGCCCCTAGCGGGGCCCCCCTACAATGAGCAGTTCTTC.

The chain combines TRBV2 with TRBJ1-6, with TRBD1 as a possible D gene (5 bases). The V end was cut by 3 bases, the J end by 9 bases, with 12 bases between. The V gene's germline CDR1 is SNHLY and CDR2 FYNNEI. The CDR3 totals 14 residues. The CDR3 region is CASSERGPPSPLHF. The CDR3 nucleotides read TGTGCCAGCAGTGAGAGGGGACCCCCTTCACCCCTCCACTTT.

For the CDR3, the DNA is TGTGCCAGCAGCCCGAAGACAGGCGGGAATCAGTACTTC. It codes for CASSPKTGGNQYF. The chain links TRBV7-9 to TRBJ2-4; D is possibly TRBD1 or TRBD2 (6 bases each). V gave up 5 bases and J gave up 12 bases, with 17 bases separating them. The CDR3 runs to 13 residues. Germline V gene sequence: CDR1 SEHNR, CDR2 FQNEAQ (reference sequence).

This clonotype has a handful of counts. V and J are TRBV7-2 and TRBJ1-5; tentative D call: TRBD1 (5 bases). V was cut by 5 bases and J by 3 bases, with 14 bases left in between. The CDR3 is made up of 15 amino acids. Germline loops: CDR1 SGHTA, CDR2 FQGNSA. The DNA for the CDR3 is TGTGCCAGCAGCACTTCCGGGACTGACAATCAGCCCCAGCATTTT. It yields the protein CASSTSGTDNQPQHF.

The CDR3 sequence is CSVLRINYGYTF. The CDR3, as DNA: TGCAGCGTCCTGAGGATTAACTATGGCTACACCTTC. The rearrangement joins TRBV29-1 to TRBJ1-2; the D is unclear. CDR3 length equals 12 residues. The germline CDR1 and CDR2 sequences are SQVTM and ANQGSEA. V was pared by 6 bases and J by 1 base, with 9 bases between.

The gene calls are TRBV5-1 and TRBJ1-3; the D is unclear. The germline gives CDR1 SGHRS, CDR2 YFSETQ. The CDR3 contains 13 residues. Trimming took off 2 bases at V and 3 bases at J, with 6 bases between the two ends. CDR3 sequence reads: CASSLEVGNTIYF. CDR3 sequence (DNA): TGCGCCAGCAGCTTAGAGGTTGGAAACACCATATATTTT.

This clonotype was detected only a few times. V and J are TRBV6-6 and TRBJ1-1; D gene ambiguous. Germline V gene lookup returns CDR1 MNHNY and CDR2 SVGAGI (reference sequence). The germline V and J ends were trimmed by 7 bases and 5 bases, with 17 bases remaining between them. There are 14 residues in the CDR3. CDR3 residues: CASTQSDLGTEAFF. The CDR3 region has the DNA TGTGCCAGCACCCAATCCGACTTGGGGACTGAAGCTTTCTTT.

CDR3: CASSSGGVYNSPLHF. As DNA, the CDR3 is TGTGCCAGCAGTTCCGGGGGCGTCTATAATTCACCCCTCCACTTT. The rearrangement joins TRBV6-5 to TRBJ1-6; a possible D gene is TRBD1 (6 bases). Germline V gene data show CDR1 as MNHEY and CDR2 as SVGAGI. The CDR3 contains 15 residues. The V gene lost 4 bases and the J gene lost 3 bases, with 10 bases spanning the gap.

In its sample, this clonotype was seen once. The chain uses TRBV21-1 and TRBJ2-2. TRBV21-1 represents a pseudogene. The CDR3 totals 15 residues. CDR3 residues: CASSKGRQNTGELFF. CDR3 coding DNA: TGTGCCAGCAGCAAAGGGCGACAGAACACCGGGGAGCTGTTTTTT.

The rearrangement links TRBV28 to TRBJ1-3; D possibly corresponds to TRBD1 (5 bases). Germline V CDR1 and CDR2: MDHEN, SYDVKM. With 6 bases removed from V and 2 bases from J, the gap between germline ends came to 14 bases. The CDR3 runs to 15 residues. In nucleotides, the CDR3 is TGTGCCAGCAGATCGGGGGAGGGCCCTGGAAACACCATATATTTT. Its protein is CASRSGEGPGNTIYF.

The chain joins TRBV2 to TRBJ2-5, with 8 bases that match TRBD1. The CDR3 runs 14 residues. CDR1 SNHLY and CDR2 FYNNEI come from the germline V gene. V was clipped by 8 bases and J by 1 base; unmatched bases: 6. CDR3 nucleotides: TGTGCCAGCGGTACAGGGGGGTTCCAAGAGACCCAGTACTTC. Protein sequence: CASGTGGFQETQYF.

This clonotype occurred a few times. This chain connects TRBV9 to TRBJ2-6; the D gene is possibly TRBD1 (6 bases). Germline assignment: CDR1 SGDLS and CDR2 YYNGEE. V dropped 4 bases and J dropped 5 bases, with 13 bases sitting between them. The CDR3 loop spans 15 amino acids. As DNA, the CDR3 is TGTGCCAGCAGCCGTGGGGGACATAGGGCCAACGTCCTGACTTTC. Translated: CASSRGGHRANVLTF.

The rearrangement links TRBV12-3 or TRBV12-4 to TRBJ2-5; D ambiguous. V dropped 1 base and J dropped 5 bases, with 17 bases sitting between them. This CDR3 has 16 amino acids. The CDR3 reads CASSLVSSVPLETQYF. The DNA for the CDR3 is TGTGCCAGCAGTTTAGTTTCGAGTGTTCCTCTGGAGACCCAGTACTTC.

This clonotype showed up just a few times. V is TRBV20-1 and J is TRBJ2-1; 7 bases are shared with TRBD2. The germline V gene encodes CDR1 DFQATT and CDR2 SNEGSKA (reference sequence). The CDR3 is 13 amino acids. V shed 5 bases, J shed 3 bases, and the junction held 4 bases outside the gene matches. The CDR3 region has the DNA TGCAGTGCTCTCCGGGGGGTCTACAATGAGCAGTTCTTC. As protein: CSALRGVYNEQFF.

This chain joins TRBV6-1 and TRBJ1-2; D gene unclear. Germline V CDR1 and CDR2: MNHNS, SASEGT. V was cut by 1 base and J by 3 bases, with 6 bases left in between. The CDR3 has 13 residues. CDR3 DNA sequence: TGTGCCAGCAGTGAAGAGTCACACTATGGCTACACCTTC. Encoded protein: CASSEESHYGYTF.

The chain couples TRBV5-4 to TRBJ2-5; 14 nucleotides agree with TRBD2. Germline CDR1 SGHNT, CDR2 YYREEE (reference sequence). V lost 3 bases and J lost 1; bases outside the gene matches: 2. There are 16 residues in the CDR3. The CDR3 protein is CASSSGLAGVQETQYF. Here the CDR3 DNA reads TGTGCCAGCAGCTCGGGACTAGCGGGGGTCCAAGAGACCCAGTACTTC.

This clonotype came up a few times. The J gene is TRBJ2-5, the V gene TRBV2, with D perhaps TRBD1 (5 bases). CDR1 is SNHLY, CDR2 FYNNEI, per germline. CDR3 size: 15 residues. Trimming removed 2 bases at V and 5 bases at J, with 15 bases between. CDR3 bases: TGTGCCAGCAGTGAACAGGGCCAATTTAGGGAGACCCAGTACTTC. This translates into CASSEQGQFRETQYF.

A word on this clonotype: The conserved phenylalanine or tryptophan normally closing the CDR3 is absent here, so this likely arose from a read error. DNA of the CDR3: TGTGCCAGCAGTTTAATAGGGGGCCCCGATGAGCAGTTCTTA. Its translation is CASSLIGGPDEQFL. The chain recombines TRBV12-3 or TRBV12-4 with TRBJ2-1; 7 bases match TRBD1. CDR3 size: 14 residues. V was pared by 2 bases and J by 8 bases, with 6 bases of the junction left unmatched.

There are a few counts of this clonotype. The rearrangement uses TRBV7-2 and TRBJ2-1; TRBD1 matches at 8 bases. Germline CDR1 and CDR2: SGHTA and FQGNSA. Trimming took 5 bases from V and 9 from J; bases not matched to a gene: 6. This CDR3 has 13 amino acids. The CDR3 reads CASSPDRVVEQFF. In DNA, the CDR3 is TGTGCCAGCAGCCCGGACAGGGTGGTTGAGCAGTTCTTC.

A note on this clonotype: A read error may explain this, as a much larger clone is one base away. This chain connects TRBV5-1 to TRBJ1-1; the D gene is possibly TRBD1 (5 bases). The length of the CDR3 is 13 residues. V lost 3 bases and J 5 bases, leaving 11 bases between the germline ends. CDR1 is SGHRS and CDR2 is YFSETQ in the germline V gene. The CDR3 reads CASSWGCGTEAFF. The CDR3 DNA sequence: TGCGCCAGCAGCTGGGGCTGTGGGACTGAAGCTTTCTTT.

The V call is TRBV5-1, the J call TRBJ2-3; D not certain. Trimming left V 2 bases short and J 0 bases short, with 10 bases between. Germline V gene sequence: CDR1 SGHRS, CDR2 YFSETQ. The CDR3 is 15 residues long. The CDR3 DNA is TGCGCCAGCAGCTTCTCCCCAGGCAGCACAGATACGCAGTATTTT. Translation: CASSFSPGSTDTQYF.

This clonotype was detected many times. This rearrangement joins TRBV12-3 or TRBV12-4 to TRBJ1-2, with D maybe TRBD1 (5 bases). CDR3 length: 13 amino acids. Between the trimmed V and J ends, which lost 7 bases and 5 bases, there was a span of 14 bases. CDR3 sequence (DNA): TGTGCCAGCAACCGGGACCGAGGATATGGCTACACCTTC. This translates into CASNRDRGYGYTF.

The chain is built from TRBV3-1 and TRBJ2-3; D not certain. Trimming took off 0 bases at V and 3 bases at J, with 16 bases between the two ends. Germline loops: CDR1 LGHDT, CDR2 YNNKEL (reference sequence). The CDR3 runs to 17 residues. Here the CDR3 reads CASSQEGWRGRTDTQYF. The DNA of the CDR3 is TGTGCCAGCAGCCAAGAGGGGTGGCGCGGCAGGACAGATACGCAGTATTTT.